This T cell receptor beta chain was found in a study of blood T cell repertoires in COVID-19. Study overall: Acute and convalescent COVID-19 samples came from the United States, Italy and Spain. From T cells, B-cell-depleted T cells, or PBMCs came the material, which was cDNA or gDNA.

Germline V gene data show CDR1 as WSHSY and CDR2 as SAAADI. The CDR3 loop spans 13 amino acids. V was cut by 3 bases and J by 5 bases, with 10 bases left in between. As originally analysed: Amplified reference gene primers provided the basis for estimating nucleated cell counts. Some clones are missing from TCRdb's copy, which holds only in-frame ones; the method was immunoSEQ multiplex PCR. The V and J calls and the clone size are those of that table, but D and trimming were determined from the DNA. Of about 50,000 clones listed, 85% are singletons. The sequenced material came from peripheral blood. This sequence joins TRBV10-2 and TRBJ1-2, with D tentatively TRBD1 (5 bases). The sequence came from a human donor in a cohort sampled during active COVID-19. The CDR3 here is CASSDGGGYGYTF. The DNA for the CDR3 is TGCGCCAGCAGTGACGGGGGGGGTTATGGCTACACCTTC.